The clone carrying this T cell receptor (beta chain) was observed a handful of times. What it binds is not known. These data originate in a study of T-cell memory formation after mild COVID-19. Study context: Clusters were largely donor specific.

V lost 0 bases and J 6 bases, leaving 12 bases between the germline ends. The germline CDR1 and CDR2 sequences are SGHRS and YFSETQ. CDR3 size: 14 residues. Study-wide results and caveats: Clonal second-wave expansions that peaked on day 37 had unconfirmed SARS-CoV-2 specificity. Among contracting clones, CD4+ were mainly CM/EM and CD8+ enriched in EMRA.

5'RACE with constant-segment primers yielded barcoded, UMI-tagged TCR alpha and TCR beta cDNA libraries. TCRdb reanalysed the 5' RACE reads using MiXCR and keeps one entry per CDR3 protein. The sample yields over 500,000 distinct CDR3 sequences, around 16% seen once. The chain joins TRBV5-1 to TRBJ1-1, with TRBD1 as a possible D gene (5 bases). The sequence derives from an adult woman who had mild COVID-19 (a few samples of this study predate the infection). Cell type and time point are not known. Sequencing was done on a sample of PBMCs or a T cell subset sorted from them (not recorded which). The CDR3: CASSLAGTGAEAFF. In DNA, the CDR3 is TGCGCCAGCAGCTTGGCCGGGACGGGCGCTGAAGCTTTCTTT. The full variable domain, in which reference TRBV5-1 and TRBJ1-1 provide the parts outside the CDR3, is KAGVTQTPRYLIKTRGQQVTLSCSPISGHRSVSWYQQTPGQGLQFLFEYFSETQRNKGNFPGRFSGRQFSNSRSEMNVSTLELGDSALYLCASSLAGTGAEAFFGQGTRLTVV.